Below are 27 T cell receptor beta chains sequenced from a single sample in a study of cytomegalovirus exposure and HLA in healthy donors. The PCR contained 60 Vbeta and 13 Jbeta primers. Assay: immunoSEQ multiplex PCR; the TCRdb copy retains only in-frame clones and omits some. Of approximately 100,000 clones listed, 80% to 90% are singletons. The sample comprised PBMCs. These receptors all stem from a woman aged 18-29 years in good health and CMV-seronegative.

The gene calls are TRBV6-6 and TRBJ2-5, with 11 bases that match TRBD2. The DNA matches TRBJ2-7 better at its end, which makes the J call doubtful. This CDR3 region has 15 residues. The germline gives CDR1 MNHNY, CDR2 SVGAGI (reference sequence). CDR3 DNA: TGTGCCAGCATGCCGGAGACTAGCGGGGCCTACGAGCAGTACTTC. It is translated as CASMPETSGAYEQYF.

This chain connects TRBV18 to TRBJ1-2; 8 positions match TRBD1. The CDR3 runs to 20 residues. Germline V CDR1 and CDR2: KGHSH, LQKENI. J lost 1 base, V lost 1 base, and 17 bases had no gene match. The chain's CDR3 is CASSPQLGQGGTRRNYGYTF. In nucleotides, the CDR3 is TGTGCCAGCTCACCACAATTAGGACAGGGAGGAACTCGTCGTAACTATGGCTACACCTTC.

The V call is TRBV19, the J call TRBJ1-6; 7 nucleotides line up with TRBD1. In germline, CDR1 is LNHDA, CDR2 SQIVND (reference sequence). V trimming: 5 bases; J trimming: 10 bases; junction bases outside the gene matches: 8. The CDR3 totals 14 residues. CDR3 residues: CASSLTGRRSPLHF. DNA of the CDR3: TGTGCCAGTAGTCTGACAGGGAGGAGGTCACCCCTCCACTTT.

This chain joins TRBV30 and TRBJ1-3; D might be TRBD1 (5 bases). Looked up from germline, CDR1 is GTSNPN and CDR2 is SVGIG (reference sequence). Between the trimmed V and J ends, which lost 0 bases and 0 bases, there was a span of 18 bases. This CDR3 has 18 amino acids. CDR3 in amino acids: CAWSVLGGVGFSGNTIYF. As DNA, the CDR3 is TGTGCCTGGAGTGTACTTGGGGGGGTCGGCTTCTCTGGAAACACCATATATTTT.

The genes are TRBV7-8 and TRBJ2-2; 10 bases agree with TRBD2. CDR1 and CDR2 from the germline V gene are SGHVS and FQNEAQ. The CDR3 is made up of 16 amino acids. V trimming: 5 bases; J trimming: 6 bases; junction bases outside the gene matches: 9. DNA of the CDR3: TGTGCCAGCAGCCCCTACACTAGCGGGAAAGCCGGGGAGCTGTTTTTT. It codes for CASSPYTSGKAGELFF.

The chain's CDR3 is CASSRGQSTYEQYF. As DNA, the CDR3 is TGTGCCAGCAGCCGCGGACAGTCAACCTACGAGCAGTACTTC. The V and J genes are TRBV4-2 and TRBJ2-7; D is possibly TRBD1 (6 bases). V lost 4 bases, J lost 2 bases, and 12 bases lay in between. Per germline, CDR1 LGHNA and CDR2 YNFKEQ. CDR3 length: 14 amino acids.

This chain links TRBV4-2 with TRBJ2-1, with D possibly TRBD2 on 5 matching bases. The CDR3 totals 14 residues. Germline-derived CDR1 and CDR2 are LGHNA and YNFKEQ. V was clipped by 1 base and J by 5 bases, with 9 bases between them. CDR3 nucleotide sequence: TGTGCCAGCAGCCAAGCCCTAGCAGACAATGAGCAGTTCTTC. Its protein is CASSQALADNEQFF.

The chain is built from TRBV11-3 and TRBJ2-2; D is undetermined. Trimming left V 4 bases short and J 6 bases short, with 12 bases between. Germline V lookup: CDR1 SGHNT, CDR2 YENEEA. The CDR3 extends over 14 amino acids. The CDR3 loop reads CASSSRVRSGELFF. The CDR3 DNA follows: TGTGCCAGCAGCTCGAGAGTTCGATCCGGGGAGCTGTTTTTT.

This chain connects TRBV11-1 to TRBJ2-4; a weak D match, TRBD1 (6 bases). This CDR3 is built from 17 residues. The germline gives CDR1 SGHAT, CDR2 FQDESV (reference sequence). Trimming left V 5 bases short and J 4 bases short, with 21 bases between. CDR3 nucleotide sequence: TGTGCCAGCAGCCTAACCCGTAAAACTACAGGGAAAAACATTCAGTACTTC. Encoded protein: CASSLTRKTTGKNIQYF.

The V gene is TRBV5-1, the J gene TRBJ2-3; no clear D. Germline CDR1 reads SGHRS; CDR2 reads YFSETQ. The germline V and J ends were trimmed by 4 bases and 1 base, with 13 bases remaining between them. The CDR3 has 15 amino acids. CDR3 nucleotide sequence: TGCGCCAGCAGCCCACAACGTAGCCGCACAGATACGCAGTATTTT. Amino acids: CASSPQRSRTDTQYF.

This clone was observed once. This chain uses TRBV7-2 with TRBJ2-7; TRBD2 agrees at 10 bases. The V segment lost 0 bases and the J segment 2 bases; nucleotides outside the gene matches: 7. Per germline, CDR1 SGHTA and CDR2 FQGNSA. The CDR3 consists of 17 residues. The CDR3 DNA sequence: TGTGCCAGCAGCTTAGCCCCTAGCGGGAGCCCACCCTACGAGCAGTACTTC. It translates to CASSLAPSGSPPYEQYF.

The chain recombines TRBV15 with TRBJ1-4, with no clear D. The CDR3 spans 14 residues. Trimming shortened V by 0 bases and J by 5 bases, and 7 bases separated the two germline ends. CDR1 and CDR2 (germline): LNHNV, YYDKDF (reference sequence). Written as DNA, the CDR3 is TGTGCCACCAGCAGAGATACAGAGAATGAAAAACTGTTTTTT. This gives the protein CATSRDTENEKLFF.

This chain connects TRBV19 to TRBJ2-5; TRBD2 agrees at 9 bases. Germline values: CDR1 LNHDA, CDR2 SQIVND (reference sequence). This CDR3 is built from 15 residues. V shed 3 bases, J shed 5 bases, and the junction held 7 bases outside the gene matches. CDR3 in amino acids: CASSIGSGSPETQYF. The CDR3 nucleotides read TGTGCCAGTAGTATCGGTAGCGGGAGCCCGGAGACCCAGTACTTC.

The rearrangement links TRBV9 to TRBJ1-6; weak D call: TRBD1 (5 bases). This CDR3 has 15 residues. V lost 0 bases, J lost 14 bases, and 18 bases lay in between. The germline V gene has CDR1 SGDLS and CDR2 YYNGEE. DNA for the CDR3: TGTGCCAGCAGCGTAGAGGGGCGAAGACTAGGGTCCCTCCACTTT. Translation gives CASSVEGRRLGSLHF.

The rearrangement joins TRBV27 to TRBJ2-5; TRBD2 agrees at 7 bases. Germline V lookup: CDR1 MNHEY, CDR2 SMNVEV (reference sequence). The CDR3 sequence is 16 residues long. With V trimmed by 2 bases and J by 4 bases, 10 bases remained unmatched. The CDR3 here is CASSLLGGGRVETQYF. CDR3 in DNA: TGTGCCAGCAGTTTACTTGGCGGCGGGAGAGTAGAGACCCAGTACTTC.

This rearrangement joins TRBV6-5 to TRBJ1-4; 12 bases are a match to TRBD1. The CDR3 runs 16 residues. The germline V gene encodes CDR1 MNHEY and CDR2 SVGAGI. Trimming cost V 0 bases and J 11 bases; bases outside gene matches: 7. CDR3 sequence: CASSYSNTGQGAKLFF. The DNA of the CDR3 is TGTGCCAGCAGTTACTCGAATACGGGACAGGGGGCCAAACTGTTTTTT.

CDR3 DNA: TGTGCCAGCAGCGCACCCGGGAGTCCCTACGAGCAGTACTTC. This translates into CASSAPGSPYEQYF. This rearrangement joins TRBV7-9 to TRBJ2-7; TRBD2 is a possible D gene (6 bases). Trimming pared 5 bases from V and 2 bases from J, leaving 13 bases between. The CDR3 has 14 residues. Germline CDR1 and CDR2: SEHNR and FQNEAQ (reference sequence).

In the case of this clone: The same CDR3 can be traced to other DNA sequences in this sample. V and J are TRBV7-6 and TRBJ2-7; TRBD2 agrees at 11 bases. The junction had 0 bases not matched to a gene; V was cut back by 1 base and J by 4 bases. CDR1 and CDR2 (germline): SGHVS, FNYEAQ. The CDR3 length is 14 residues. The CDR3 region has the DNA TGTGCCAGCAGCTTAGGACTAGCGGGGTACGAGCAGTACTTC. Its protein product is CASSLGLAGYEQYF.

V gene TRBV13 combines with J gene TRBJ1-5; 7 nucleotides agree with TRBD1. With 4 bases clipped from V and 10 bases from J, the junction kept 13 bases outside the gene matches. Germline V CDR1 and CDR2: PRHDT, FYEKMQ (reference sequence). The CDR3 length is 15 residues. The CDR3 spells CASSSYPGQPEPQHF. The CDR3 nucleotides are TGTGCCAGCAGCTCATACCCGGGACAGCCGGAACCCCAGCATTTT.

V and J are TRBV5-6 and TRBJ2-7; 9 nucleotides align to TRBD1. This CDR3 region has 14 residues. The J segment lost 7 bases and the V segment lost 5 bases, leaving 10 bases of the junction unmatched. Germline assignment: CDR1 SGHDT and CDR2 YYEEEE. This chain's CDR3 is CASSFRDRALEQYF. CDR3 DNA: TGTGCCAGCAGTTTCCGGGACAGGGCTCTGGAGCAGTACTTC.

This clone was picked up one time. V is TRBV4-3 and J is TRBJ2-2, with a tentative D call TRBD1 (5 bases). The V and J ends lost 1 base and 3 bases respectively, with 6 bases between them. The V gene's germline CDR1 is LGHNA and CDR2 YSLEER. The CDR3 loop spans 14 amino acids. The CDR3 region has the DNA TGCGCCAGCAGCCAAGCCAGGGACACCGGGGAGCTGTTTTTT. It translates to CASSQARDTGELFF.

V is TRBV28 and J is TRBJ2-4, with 11 bases matching TRBD2. This CDR3 has 17 residues. Germline CDR1 MDHEN, CDR2 SYDVKM. V gave up 6 bases and J gave up 1 base; unmatched junction bases: 8. This chain's CDR3 is CASSSTSGSFAKNIQYF. The DNA of the CDR3 is TGTGCCAGCAGCTCCACTAGCGGGAGTTTTGCCAAAAACATTCAGTACTTC.

The chain couples TRBV29-1 to TRBJ2-7; TRBD1 agrees at 7 bases. This CDR3 has 17 amino acids. The J segment lost 2 bases and the V segment lost 5 bases, leaving 18 bases of the junction unmatched. Germline lookup yields CDR1 SQVTM and CDR2 ANQGSEA. The CDR3 DNA reads TGCAGCGTTTTCGGACCAATACGGACAGGAGGAACCTACGAGCAGTACTTC. Translation: CSVFGPIRTGGTYEQYF.

The rearrangement joins TRBV29-1 to TRBJ2-5, with TRBD2 as a possible D gene (6 bases). The CDR3 has 14 amino acids. CDR1 and CDR2 (germline): SQVTM, ANQGSEA. The V gene lost 4 bases and the J gene lost 2 bases, with 14 bases spanning the gap. CDR3: CSVVHVGGQETQYF. In DNA, the CDR3 is TGCAGCGTTGTCCATGTGGGAGGTCAAGAGACCCAGTACTTC.

CDR3 coding DNA: TGCGCCAGCAGACAGGAAATCATAGGATCACCCCTCCACTTT. This sequence encodes CASRQEIIGSPLHF. The V gene is TRBV5-1, the J gene TRBJ1-6; maybe TRBD1 (5 bases). Germline CDR1 SGHRS, CDR2 YFSETQ. The CDR3 is 14 amino acids. V was trimmed by 5 bases and J by 10 bases, leaving 16 bases between them.

Regarding this clone: One end of the junction is discordant with germline, which a read error may explain. The rearrangement links TRBV7-9 to TRBJ1-6; a weak D match, TRBD1 (5 bases). This CDR3 is built from 15 residues. Germline CDR1 SEHNR, CDR2 FQNEAQ (reference sequence). Written as DNA, the CDR3 is TGTTCCAGCAGCTTAGAGATCGGGGGAAACTCACCCCTCCACTTT. Its protein product is CSSSLEIGGNSPLHF.

This rearrangement joins TRBV28 to TRBJ1-1; 9 bases agree with TRBD1. This CDR3 region has 15 residues. Per germline, CDR1 MDHEN and CDR2 SYDVKM. V dropped 3 bases and J dropped 4; count of bases not matched to a gene: 6. CDR3 protein: CASSFQTGGGTEAFF. CDR3 nucleotides: TGTGCCAGCAGTTTTCAGACAGGGGGAGGCACTGAAGCTTTCTTT.